One sample yielded the 20 T cell receptor beta chains listed below, sequenced in a study of blood T cell repertoires in COVID-19 (dated by TCRdb to 2018 to 2021). Library construction relied on the immunoSEQ multiplex PCR assay. TCRdb holds this immuneACCESS table with in-frame rearrangements only. Some clones are missing; in checked studies, unresolved V genes explain under half, and the rest has no known cause. A total of fewer than 200,000 clones appear in this sample, 80% to 90% of them only once. In total, the top ten clones hold more than 7.5% of the sample. The sequenced sample was peripheral blood. These receptors were collected from a man in his forties or fifties who had recovered from COVID-19.

This sequence joins TRBV10-1 and TRBJ2-7; TRBD1 aligns across 9 bases. V lost 6 bases and J lost 4; bases outside the gene matches: 16. This CDR3 is built from 17 residues. The germline V gene encodes CDR1 WNHNN and CDR2 SYGVQD (reference sequence). The CDR3 coding sequence is TGCGCCAGCAGAAGAACGGGACAGGGAGTGGGATGGTACGAGCAGTACTTC. Its protein product is CASRRTGQGVGWYEQYF.

The genes are TRBV30 and TRBJ1-3; a possible D gene is TRBD1 (5 bases). The CDR3 runs 15 residues. Trimming pared 6 bases from V and 0 bases from J, leaving 15 bases between. Germline V gene data show CDR1 as GTSNPN and CDR2 as SVGIG (reference sequence). CDR3 coding DNA: TGTGCCTGCACAACCGGGACTTTCTCTGGAAACACCATATATTTT. Translation: CACTTGTFSGNTIYF.

This chain uses TRBV6-2 or TRBV6-3 with TRBJ2-7, with TRBD2 matching 8 bases. The CDR3 runs to 17 residues. J lost 0 bases, V lost 4 bases, and 11 bases had no gene match. Germline CDR1 is MNHEY and CDR2 is SVGEGT. This chain's CDR3 is CASSSGGERASSYEQYF. The CDR3 DNA follows: TGTGCCAGCAGTTCGGGGGGGGAGCGGGCAAGCTCCTACGAGCAGTACTTC.

The V gene is TRBV7-9, the J gene TRBJ2-5, with 7 bases lining up with TRBD1. V shed 2 bases, J shed 4 bases, and the junction held 16 bases outside the gene matches. Germline loops: CDR1 SEHNR, CDR2 FQNEAQ (reference sequence). This CDR3 has 18 amino acids. In DNA, the CDR3 is TGTGCCAGCAGCTTACGAAGGGCAGGGGGTTCTGCACGAGAGACCCAGTACTTC. It translates to CASSLRRAGGSARETQYF.

Here the CDR3 reads CASSQGQAGTGLFF. CDR3 in DNA: TGTGCCAGCAGCCAGGGGCAAGCGGGTACCGGCCTGTTTTTT. The chain couples TRBV3-1 (or the pseudogene TRBV3-2) to TRBJ2-2; weak D call: TRBD2 (6 bases). The CDR3 is 14 residues long. The V gene lost 3 bases and the J gene lost 14 bases, with 19 bases spanning the gap. Germline loops: CDR1 LGHDT, CDR2 YNNKEL (reference sequence).

This chain uses TRBV2 with TRBJ1-4; D not resolved. Germline V CDR1 and CDR2: SNHLY, FYNNEI. Trimming left V 5 bases short and J 10 bases short, with 20 bases between. The CDR3 runs to 15 residues. Here the CDR3 reads CASSFLSEARRKLFF. DNA for the CDR3: TGTGCCAGCAGTTTCCTGAGTGAGGCGCGGAGAAAACTGTTTTTT. Variable domain in full (rest from reference TRBV2 and TRBJ1-4): EPEVTQTPSHQVTQMGQEVILRCVPISNHLYFYWYRQILGQKVEFLVSFYNNEISEKSEIFDDQFSVERPDGSNFTLKIRSTKLEDSAMYFCASSFLSEARRKLFFGSGTQLSVL.

The chain combines TRBV6-6 with TRBJ1-5; D gene ambiguous. The CDR3 consists of 16 residues. Germline assignment: CDR1 MNHNY and CDR2 SVGAGI (reference sequence). Trimming pared 5 bases from V and 0 bases from J, leaving 14 bases between. The CDR3 DNA reads TGTGCCAGCAGTCTCTCGGGTCAATATAGCAATCAGCCCCAGCATTTT. Protein product: CASSLSGQYSNQPQHF.

This clone was detected only once. V gene TRBV6-2 or TRBV6-3 combines with J gene TRBJ2-5, with 7 positions matching TRBD2. V shed 6 bases, J shed 3 bases, and the junction held 10 bases outside the gene matches. Looked up from germline, CDR1 is MNHEY and CDR2 is SVGEGT. The CDR3 is 15 amino acids. The CDR3: CASSFLGRGEETQYF. Written as DNA, the CDR3 is TGTGCCAGCAGCTTCCTAGGACGGGGGGAAGAGACCCAGTACTTC.

The chain carries TRBV5-6 and TRBJ2-3, with a weak D call TRBD2 (6 bases). Germline lookup yields CDR1 SGHDT and CDR2 YYEEEE. This CDR3 region has 16 residues. Deletions cut 1 base from V and 3 bases from J, with 15 bases between. The CDR3 loop is CASSLNGGEETDTQYF. The CDR3 coding sequence is TGTGCCAGCAGCTTGAATGGAGGGGAGGAGACAGATACGCAGTATTTT.

The V and J genes are TRBV11-1 and TRBJ2-7, with 10 bases identical to TRBD2. From germline, CDR1 is SGHAT and CDR2 FQDESV (reference sequence). This CDR3 has 14 residues. V gave up 5 bases and J gave up 2 bases; unmatched junction bases: 3. CDR3 sequence: CASSLTSGAYEQYF. In DNA, the CDR3 is TGTGCCAGCAGCCTCACTAGCGGGGCCTACGAGCAGTACTTC.

This clone was found once. The rearrangement links TRBV21-1 to TRBJ1-5; TRBD1, the table's D call, was not compared with the DNA. TRBV21-1 is reported as a pseudogene. CDR3 length equals 17 residues. The CDR3 coding sequence is TGTGCCAGCAGCCCTCTACGACAGGCGCCTAGCAATCAGCCCCAGCATTTT. Amino acid sequence: CASSPLRQAPSNQPQHF.

The chain uses TRBV21-1 and TRBJ1-5; the table calls TRBD1, which could not be checked here. TRBV21-1 is a listed pseudogene. This CDR3 is built from 15 residues. CDR3 sequence (DNA): TGTGCCAGCAGCAAGGGGACAGGGGGCTATCAGCCCCAGCATTTT. It specifies CASSKGTGGYQPQHF.

By share, this clone counts as medium-sized. V is TRBV7-8 and J is TRBJ2-5, with D possibly matching TRBD2 (6 bases). V lost 2 bases, J lost 3 bases, and 10 bases lay in between. This CDR3 contains 14 residues. Germline-derived CDR1 and CDR2 are SGHVS and FQNEAQ. DNA for the CDR3: TGTGCCAGCAGCTTAACACAGCGGGAAGAGACCCAGTACTTC. Protein: CASSLTQREETQYF.

The chain is built from TRBV9 and TRBJ1-5, with 8 bases aligning to TRBD1. V gave up 4 bases and J gave up 4 bases; unmatched junction bases: 7. Germline V gene data show CDR1 as SGDLS and CDR2 as YYNGEE. This CDR3 has 15 amino acids. CDR3 nucleotides: TGTGCCAGCAGCTCGTCGACAGGGGCGAATCAGCCCCAGCATTTT. This encodes CASSSSTGANQPQHF.

The sample holds one count of this clone. The chain recombines TRBV9 with TRBJ1-1; weak D call: TRBD1 (5 bases). The V and J ends lost 3 bases and 3 bases respectively, with 12 bases between them. CDR1 and CDR2 from the germline V gene are SGDLS and YYNGEE. The CDR3 has 14 residues. The CDR3 DNA reads as TGTGCCAGCAGCGGATACAGGACCGACACTGAAGCTTTCTTT. Translating gives CASSGYRTDTEAFF.

V and J are TRBV6-2 or TRBV6-3 and TRBJ2-3, with a tentative D call TRBD2 (5 bases). The V gene's germline CDR1 is MNHEY and CDR2 SVGEGT. The CDR3 length is 18 residues. The germline V and J ends were trimmed by 5 bases and 0 bases, with 21 bases remaining between them. CDR3 region: CASSDGFSAGISTDTQYF. The CDR3 DNA sequence: TGTGCCAGCAGTGACGGCTTTTCTGCGGGCATTAGCACAGATACGCAGTATTTT.

V gene TRBV23-1 combines with J gene TRBJ2-7; maybe TRBD2 (5 bases). TRBV23-1 has ORF status, its function being uncertain. V was pared by 2 bases and J by 4 bases, with 15 bases between. CDR3 length equals 15 residues. The CDR3 sequence is CASSQIPPEDYEQYF. The CDR3 DNA reads as TGCGCCAGCAGTCAAATACCCCCGGAGGATTACGAGCAGTACTTC.

The chain uses TRBV10-2 and TRBJ2-5; maybe TRBD2 (6 bases). CDR1 and CDR2 from the germline V gene are WSHSY and SAAADI. The CDR3 consists of 19 residues. V lost 0 bases and J 4 bases, leaving 24 bases between the germline ends. The CDR3 DNA is TGCGCCAGCAGTGAGTCGCTCTTTCTGAGCGGGCAAAGACGAGAGACCCAGTACTTC. It translates to CASSESLFLSGQRRETQYF.

V and J are TRBV11-2 and TRBJ1-2; 10 bases are a match to TRBD1. V was pared by 3 bases and J by 5 bases, with 6 bases of the junction left unmatched. This CDR3 has 15 residues. Germline CDR1 is SGHAT and CDR2 is FQNNGV. The CDR3 DNA reads TGTGCCAGCAGCTTTACGGGACAGGGGTTTTATGGCTACACCTTC. Translating it yields CASSFTGQGFYGYTF.

The genes are TRBV3-1 (or the pseudogene TRBV3-2) and TRBJ2-7, with 9 bases matching TRBD2. J lost 5 bases, V lost 7 bases, and 6 bases had no gene match. The CDR3 runs to 13 residues. Germline V CDR1 and CDR2: LGHDT, YNNKEL (reference sequence). The CDR3 reads CASTLAGGNEQYF. CDR3 bases: TGTGCCAGCACCCTCGCGGGAGGGAACGAGCAGTACTTC.